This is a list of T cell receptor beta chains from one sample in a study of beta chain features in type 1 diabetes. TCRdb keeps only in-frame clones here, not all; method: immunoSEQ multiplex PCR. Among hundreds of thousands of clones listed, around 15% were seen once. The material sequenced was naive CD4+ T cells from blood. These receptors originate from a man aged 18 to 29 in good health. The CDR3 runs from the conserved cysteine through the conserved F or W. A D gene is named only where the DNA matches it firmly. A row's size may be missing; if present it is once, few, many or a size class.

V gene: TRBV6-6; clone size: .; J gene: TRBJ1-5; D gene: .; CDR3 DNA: TGTGCCAGCAACCCCCGTTATAGCAATCAGCCCCAGCATTTT; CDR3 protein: CASNPRYSNQPQHF
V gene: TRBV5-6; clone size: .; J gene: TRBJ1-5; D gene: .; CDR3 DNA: TGTGCCAGCAGCGGCCCAGGTCAGTTTGACCAGCCCCAGCATTTT; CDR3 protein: CASSGPGQFDQPQHF
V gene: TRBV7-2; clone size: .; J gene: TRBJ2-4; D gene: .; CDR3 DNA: TGTGCCAGCAGCCCCGAGGGGGGACTAGCCAAAAACATTCAGTACTTC; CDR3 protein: CASSPEGGLAKNIQYF
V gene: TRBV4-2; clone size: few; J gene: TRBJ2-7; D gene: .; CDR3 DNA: TGTGCCAGCAGCCAAACCGGGACGGCGTCCTACGAGCAGTACTTC; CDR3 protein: CASSQTGTASYEQYF
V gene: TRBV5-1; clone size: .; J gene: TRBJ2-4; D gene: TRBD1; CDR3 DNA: TGCGCCAGCAGCATCCTGACAGGGAGAAACATTCAGTACTTC; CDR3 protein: CASSILTGRNIQYF
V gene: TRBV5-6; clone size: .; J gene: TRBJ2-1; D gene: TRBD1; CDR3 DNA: TGTGCCAGCAGCCTCGACAGGGGGCATTCCTACAATGAGCAGTTCTTC; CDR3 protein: CASSLDRGHSYNEQFF
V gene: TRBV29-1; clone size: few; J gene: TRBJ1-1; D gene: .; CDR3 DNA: TGCAGCGTTGGACAAACACCGAACACTGAAGCTTTCTTT; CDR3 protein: CSVGQTPNTEAFF
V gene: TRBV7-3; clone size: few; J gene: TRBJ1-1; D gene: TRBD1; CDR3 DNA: TGTGCCAGCAGCAGGCACAGGGGAGACACTGAAGCTTTCTTT; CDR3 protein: CASSRHRGDTEAFF
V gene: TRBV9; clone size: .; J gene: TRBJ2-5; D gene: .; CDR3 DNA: TGTGCCAGCAGCGTAGGGGCCCGAGCGGAGCGAGAGACCCAGTACTTC; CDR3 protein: CASSVGARAERETQYF
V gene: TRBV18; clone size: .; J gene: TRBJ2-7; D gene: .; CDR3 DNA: TGTGCCAGCTCACTATCAAGCTCCTACGAGCAGTACTTC; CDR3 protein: CASSLSSSYEQYF